Included here is one T cell receptor (beta chain) sequence, with context. The target antigen is unknown. The ends were cut back, 5 bases at V and 7 bases at J, with 20 bases in the middle. CDR1 and CDR2 (germline): SNHLY, FYNNEI. The CDR3 length is 15 residues. TCRdb re-called the reads with MiXCR, one entry per CDR3 protein. The sample holds 340,000 or so distinct CDR3 sequences, 20% to 30% seen once. These data come from a study of T cell repertoires in cytomegalovirus infection. About the research overall: Carrying CMV and the relevant HLA type showed in public TCR beta signatures. General observations from the study: The response measured ex vivo was dominated by TCR beta clonotypes (HLA-C-restricted and CMV-specific).

The clonotype comes from a human donor in good health (CMV status not recorded). Some clones in this sample may be carry-over from other donors' samples. The chain joins TRBV2 to TRBJ2-5, with D perhaps matching TRBD1 (6 bases). Specimen: cultured PBMCs, collected from culture after CMV antigen stimulation. CDR3 bases: TGTGCCAGCAGTTCTAAACATGGGGGCGGACCGACCCAGTACTTC. It encodes CASSSKHGGGPTQYF. Full variable domain (outside the CDR3, taken from reference TRBV2 and TRBJ2-5): EPEVTQTPSHQVTQMGQEVILRCVPISNHLYFYWYRQILGQKVEFLVSFYNNEISEKSEIFDDQFSVERPDGSNFTLKIRSTKLEDSAMYFCASSSKHGGGPTQYFGPGTRLLVL.